Shown below are 17 T cell receptor beta chains from a single sample sequenced in a study of tumor-infiltrating lymphocytes in primary liver carcinoma. Using a constant-region primer together with ProtoScript II reverse transcriptase, TCR beta cDNA was made from 500 ng of total RNA. Library construction for TCR beta comprised three nested multiplex PCR rounds performed with slightly modified ARM-PCR. A C-beta reverse primer was combined with TRBV1-TRBV30 forward primers in the first two PCR rounds, and each round had around 11 cycles. Each CDR3 protein gets one entry after TCRdb re-called the multiplex PCR reads with MiXCR. In the table there are approximately 37,000 distinct CDR3 sequences, approximately 82% of which are singletons. Co-extraction of RNA and DNA was performed on about 20-32 mg of unsorted bulk tissue. Sequencing used tumor-adjacent normal liver tissue. The receptor set was obtained from a man aged 35 to 55 with primary liver carcinoma and hepatitis B virus infection.

This clonotype ranks as medium-sized. V and J are TRBV4-1 and TRBJ2-7, with TRBD1 matching over 7 bases. The CDR3 is made up of 14 amino acids. The germline V gene encodes CDR1 MGHRA and CDR2 YSYEKL. After removal of 0 bases from V and 4 bases from J, the junction contained 3 bases not matched to a gene. The CDR3 spells CASSQEDRSYEQYF. The DNA of the CDR3 is TGCGCCAGCAGCCAAGAGGACAGGAGTTACGAGCAGTACTTC.

Comment on this clonotype: The junction differs from germline at one of its ends, possibly a read error. The chain is built from TRBV29-1 and TRBJ1-1, with D hard to call. Germline CDR1 and CDR2: SQVTM and ANQGSEA. The CDR3 covers 10 residues. The CDR3 here is CSALNTESFF. CDR3 DNA sequence: TGCAGCGCCCTGAACACTGAATCTTTCTTC.

As for this clonotype: Without the conserved terminal phenylalanine or tryptophan, this CDR3 likely stems from a read error. The rearrangement uses TRBV4-3 and TRBJ2-7; the D is unclear. V lost 4 bases and J lost 2, with 9 bases in between. Germline loops: CDR1 LGHNA, CDR2 YSLEER. The CDR3 is 13 amino acids. DNA for the CDR3: TGCGCCAGCAGCCTAGATCTGCCCTACGAGCAGTACTTA. It specifies CASSLDLPYEQYL.

A remark on this clonotype: The junction differs from germline at one of its ends, possibly a read error. The chain employs TRBV11-2 and TRBJ2-7; D remains ambiguous. The CDR3 is made up of 14 amino acids. CDR1 and CDR2 from the germline V gene are SGHAT and FQNNGV. The CDR3 DNA reads as TGCGCCAGCAGCTCTAAGAGGAACTCATACGAGCAGTACTTC. This encodes CASSSKRNSYEQYF.

This clonotype ranks as medium-sized. As DNA, the CDR3 is TGTGCCAGCAGTCAAAAGACGGAGCCCTACGAGCAGTACTTC. It yields the protein CASSQKTEPYEQYF. The chain has TRBV6-2 or TRBV6-3 and TRBJ2-7, with D uncertain. This CDR3 has 14 residues. The V end was cut by 5 bases, the J end by 2 bases, with 13 bases between. The germline gives CDR1 MNHEY, CDR2 SVGEGT.

Note on this clonotype: One end of the junction varies from germline; a read error may be responsible. The V and J genes are TRBV7-9 and TRBJ1-3, with D perhaps TRBD1 (5 bases). This CDR3 contains 16 residues. In germline, CDR1 is SEHNR, CDR2 FQNEAQ (reference sequence). CDR3 sequence: CASSPPSGASGNPIYF. Written as DNA, the CDR3 is TGTGCCAGCAGCCCACCTTCCGGGGCGAGTGGAAACCCCATATATTTT.

For this clonotype: Relative to the germline gene, one junction end is altered; a read error may explain this. The chain links TRBV6-5 to TRBJ2-2; D remains unclear. There are 14 residues in the CDR3. The germline V gene encodes CDR1 MNHEY and CDR2 SVGAGI. CDR3 sequence reads: CTSSYMADTGELFF. CDR3 bases: TGTACCAGCAGTTACATGGCTGACACCGGGGAGCTGTTTTTT.

The chain's CDR3 is CASCKGREGDLSYEQYF. CDR3 coding DNA: TGTGCCAGCTGTAAAGGAAGGGAAGGAGATCTCTCCTACGAGCAGTACTTC. J is TRBJ2-7 and V is TRBV6-2 or TRBV6-3; D remains ambiguous. CDR3 size: 17 residues. Trimming removed 8 bases at V and 0 bases at J, with 23 bases between. Germline V gives CDR1 MNHEY, CDR2 SVGEGT.

With regard to this clonotype: One end of the junction does not line up with germline, which may come from a read error. The CDR3, as DNA: TGTGCCACCAGTTACTCGGACAGGGGGGGGTATGGCTACACCTTC. Its translation is CATSYSDRGGYGYTF. The chain has TRBV6-5 and TRBJ1-2; 10 bases line up with TRBD1. This CDR3 has 15 amino acids. The germline gives CDR1 MNHEY, CDR2 SVGAGI.

V usage is TRBV29-1 and J usage is TRBJ2-5; a weak D match, TRBD2 (5 bases). Trimming cost V 5 bases and J 4 bases, with 11 bases left between them. The CDR3 runs 12 residues. Germline CDR1 and CDR2: SQVTM and ANQGSEA. CDR3 amino acids: CSVLTSGETQYF. In DNA form, the CDR3 reads TGCAGCGTTCTGACAAGCGGAGAGACCCAGTACTTC.

With regard to this clonotype: The CDR3 ends on some other residue instead of the conserved phenylalanine or tryptophan, so this is likely a read error. The genes are TRBV5-5 and TRBJ1-1; no clear D gene. The CDR3 has 15 residues. The V and J ends lost 4 bases and 3 bases respectively, with 16 bases between them. CDR1 and CDR2 (germline): SGHKS, YYEKEE (reference sequence). The CDR3 DNA reads as TGTGCCAGCAGCCACGAGGGTGAGCAGTACACTGAAGCTTTCATT. It encodes CASSHEGEQYTEAFI.

Note on this clonotype: At one boundary the junction diverges from the germline segment, which might be a read error. The rearrangement uses TRBV11-2 and TRBJ2-5; D may be TRBD2 (7 bases). The CDR3 length is 15 residues. Looked up from germline, CDR1 is SGHAT and CDR2 is FQNNGV. Here the CDR3 DNA reads TGTACCAGCAGCTTCAGGGGAGGGCGACAAGAGACCCTGTACTTC. As protein: CTSSFRGGRQETLYF.

Of note for this clonotype: The junction and the germline gene differ at one end; a read error may be behind it. The chain is built from TRBV7-9 and TRBJ2-5; no firm D call. CDR3 length equals 16 residues. Germline CDR1 is SEHNR and CDR2 is FQNEAQ (reference sequence). In DNA form, the CDR3 reads TGTACCAGCAGCCCACCTAGACGACGTGATGCGGAGACACAGTACTTC. Translating gives CTSSPPRRRDAETQYF.

In regard to this clonotype: Sequence at one end of the junction differs from germline and may be a read error. The rearrangement links TRBV4-2 to TRBJ2-1; TRBD2 aligns across 9 bases. Germline CDR1 is LGHNA and CDR2 is YNFKEQ. The CDR3 spans 16 residues. The CDR3 is CASSPCKTSGYNEQFF. As DNA, the CDR3 is TGTGCTAGCAGCCCATGTAAGACTAGCGGCTACAATGAGCAGTTCTTC.

To note about this clonotype: A read error may be the cause here, since a much bigger clone is one base away. CDR3 nucleotides: TGTGCCAGCTCAGCACCGGGATCTAATGGAAAACTGTTTTTT. It specifies CASSAPGSNGKLFF. The chain links TRBV18 to TRBJ1-4, with D unresolved. This CDR3 is 14 amino acids long. Looked up from germline, CDR1 is KGHSH and CDR2 is LQKENI.

To note about this clonotype: Likely a read error: the CDR3 ends without its conserved phenylalanine or tryptophan. This rearrangement joins TRBV6-2 or TRBV6-3 to TRBJ2-1, with 7 bases matching TRBD2. The junction had 10 bases not matched to a gene; V was cut back by 6 bases and J by 8 bases. This CDR3 has 14 amino acids. Germline lookup yields CDR1 MNHEY and CDR2 SVGEGT. This CDR3 reads CASSSDSTSHEQFI. CDR3 nucleotides: TGTGCCAGCAGCTCCGACTCGACTAGCCATGAGCAGTTCATC.

This clonotype was detected many times. The J gene is TRBJ2-3, the V gene TRBV28, with D maybe TRBD1 (6 bases). Germline V CDR1 and CDR2: MDHEN, SYDVKM. Deletions cut 6 bases from V and 3 bases from J, with 10 bases between. The CDR3 consists of 13 residues. The CDR3 spells CASRKTGTDTQYF. CDR3 in DNA: TGTGCCAGCAGGAAGACAGGTACAGATACGCAGTATTTT.